Presented here are 2 T cell receptor beta chains from one specimen sequenced in a study of blood T cells in healthy people across ages (dated by TCRdb to the mid-2010s). The method was 5' RACE. Instrument used: Illumina HiSeq 2500. A second roughly 6 to 12 cycle PCR used a sample-barcoded 5' primer and a J-beta primer mix. TCRdb reanalyzed the raw reads on its own, using fastp at Q25 for trimming and MiXCR for clone calling, and kept in-frame beta chains. CDR3 protein duplicates are merged, each entry listing the most common genes and DNA. The sample records about 780,000 distinct CDR3 sequences, about half of which are singletons. Approximately 18% of the sample is in the top ten clones. Sample: blood. These TCRs come from a man older than 75 in good health.

The CDR3 region is CAWNRIRNEQFF. In nucleotides, the CDR3 is TGTGCCTGGAACCGTATTAGGAATGAGCAGTTCTTC. The chain links TRBV30 to TRBJ2-1, with D hard to call. Trimming stripped 4 bases from V and 7 bases from J, with 11 bases between. Per the germline V gene, CDR1 is GTSNPN and CDR2 is SVGIG (reference sequence). The CDR3 consists of 12 residues.

V usage is TRBV18 and J usage is TRBJ2-5, with 7 bases matching TRBD2. In germline, CDR1 is KGHSH, CDR2 LQKENI. CDR3 length equals 14 residues. J was trimmed by 4 bases and V by 6 bases; bases with no gene match: 8. This chain's CDR3 is CASSLSSGGETQYF. In DNA form, the CDR3 reads TGTGCCAGCTCGCTATCCTCGGGGGGAGAGACCCAGTACTTC. Variable domain in full (rest from reference TRBV18 and TRBJ2-5): NAGVMQNPRHLVRRRGQEARLRCSPMKGHSHVYWYRQLPEEGLKFMVYLQKENIIDESGMPKERFSAEFPKEGPSILRIQQVVRGDSAAYFCASSLSSGGETQYFGPGTRLLVL.